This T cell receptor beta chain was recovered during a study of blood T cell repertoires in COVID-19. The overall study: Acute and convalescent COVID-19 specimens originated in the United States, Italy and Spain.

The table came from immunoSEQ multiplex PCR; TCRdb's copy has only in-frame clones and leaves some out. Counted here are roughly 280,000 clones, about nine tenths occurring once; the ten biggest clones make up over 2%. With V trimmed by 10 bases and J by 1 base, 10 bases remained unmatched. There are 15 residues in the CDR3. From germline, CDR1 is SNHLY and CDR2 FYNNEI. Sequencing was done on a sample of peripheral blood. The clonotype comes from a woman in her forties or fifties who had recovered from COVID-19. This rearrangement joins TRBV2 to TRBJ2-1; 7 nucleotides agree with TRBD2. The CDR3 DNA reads TGTGCCATCCTATCCCAGCGGGGATCCTACAATGAGCAGTTCTTC. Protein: CAILSQRGSYNEQFF.